The 29 T cell receptor beta chains reported below all come from one sample, sequenced in a study of control samples from healthy donors and cancer patients (dated by TCRdb to between 2020 and 2021). The library was made by the immunoSEQ multiplex PCR assay. TCRdb obtained this table from immuneACCESS and retained in-frame rearrangements with V and J assigned. These tables miss some clones; where compared with another copy, unresolved V genes account for less than half of the shortfall, and the remainder is unexplained. The sample table lists roughly 130,000 clones, around nine tenths of them with a count of one. More than 2% of the sample comes from the top ten. The sequencing sample was made of blood. The receptors stem from a man between 18 and 35 years old in good health.

The chain employs TRBV5-5 and TRBJ2-7; tentatively, D is TRBD2 (6 bases). This CDR3 contains 14 residues. V lost 0 bases to trimming and J lost 1 base, with 8 bases between them. CDR1 is SGHKS and CDR2 is YYEKEE in the germline V gene (reference sequence). The CDR3 DNA reads TGTGCCAGCAGCTTGGTGGGGGGTTCCTACGAGCAGTACGTC. Translated: CASSLVGGSYEQYV.

This clone was detected a few times. The V call is TRBV25-1, the J call TRBJ2-1, with D unresolved. CDR3 length equals 13 residues. V shed 7 bases and J shed 6 bases, with 13 bases lying between them. Germline CDR1 MGHDK, CDR2 SYGVNS. The CDR3 nucleotides are TGTGCCAGCACAGGATCTCCAACCAATGAGCAGTTCTTC. Translated: CASTGSPTNEQFF. Filled out from reference TRBV25-1 and TRBJ2-1, the complete variable domain reads EADIYQTPRYLVIGTGKKITLECSQTMGHDKMYWYQQDPGMELHLIHYSYGVNSTEKGDLSSESTVSRIRTEHFPLTLESARPSHTSQYLCASTGSPTNEQFFGPGTRLTVL.

The chain employs TRBV5-6 and TRBJ2-1; D gene unclear. Germline V CDR1 and CDR2: SGHDT, YYEEEE. The ends were cut back, 1 base at V and 7 bases at J, with 9 bases in the middle. The CDR3 extends over 13 amino acids. The CDR3 protein is CASSLSLANEQFF. CDR3 DNA: TGTGCCAGCAGCTTGTCTCTTGCTAATGAGCAGTTCTTC.

The rearrangement uses TRBV3-1 (or the pseudogene TRBV3-2) and TRBJ2-1; 7 bases match TRBD1. Looked up from germline, CDR1 is LGHDT and CDR2 is YNNKEL (reference sequence). J was trimmed by 2 bases and V by 4 bases; bases with no gene match: 5. There are 15 residues in the CDR3. The CDR3 spells CASSPRGQPYNEQFF. CDR3 nucleotide sequence: TGTGCCAGCAGCCCTAGGGGACAGCCCTACAATGAGCAGTTCTTC.

This clone was seen more than once but under ten times. The chain recombines TRBV21-1 with TRBJ1-5; TRBD1, the D gene given by the table, was not confirmed from the DNA. TRBV21-1 is a recognized pseudogene. The CDR3 contains 18 residues. This CDR3 reads CASSKYRDFDTLNQPQHF. The CDR3 bases are TGTGCCAGCAGCAAATATCGAGATTTCGACACCCTGAATCAGCCCCAGCATTTT.

The chain uses TRBV18 and TRBJ2-5; 11 bases map to TRBD2. The length of the CDR3 is 16 residues. Germline loops: CDR1 KGHSH, CDR2 LQKENI. Trimming at V came to 3 bases and at J to 3 bases, leaving 6 bases not matched to a gene. The CDR3, as DNA: TGTGCCAGCTCACCCCTAGCGGGAGGAAATGAAGAGACCCAGTACTTC. Translated, it gives CASSPLAGGNEETQYF.

This chain links TRBV3-1 (or the pseudogene TRBV3-2) with TRBJ2-7; D not certain. The CDR3 extends over 14 amino acids. Germline loops: CDR1 LGHDT, CDR2 YNNKEL (reference sequence). V gave up 3 bases and J gave up 7 bases, with 16 bases separating them. This CDR3 is CASSHPPPLREQYF. The CDR3 coding sequence is TGTGCCAGCAGCCACCCCCCACCCTTACGTGAGCAGTACTTC.

This chain uses TRBV6-6 with TRBJ1-6, with D possibly matching TRBD1 (5 bases). Trimming stripped 5 bases from V and 5 bases from J, with 16 bases between. The CDR3 runs 16 residues. Germline CDR1 MNHNY, CDR2 SVGAGI (reference sequence). The CDR3 here is CASSPSKDRNNSPLHF. CDR3 DNA sequence: TGTGCCAGCAGTCCCTCTAAAGACAGAAATAATTCACCCCTCCACTTT.

The gene calls are TRBV3-1 (or the pseudogene TRBV3-2) and TRBJ2-7; D may be TRBD1 or TRBD2 (5 bases each). This CDR3 is built from 15 residues. Trimming pared 0 bases from V and 5 bases from J, leaving 14 bases between. Germline V lookup: CDR1 LGHDT, CDR2 YNNKEL (reference sequence). This CDR3 reads CASSQDPPGRNEQYV. CDR3 DNA: TGTGCCAGCAGCCAAGATCCGCCAGGGAGAAACGAGCAGTACGTC.

This clone was seen just once. The CDR3 sequence: CASSLDSNYGYTF. CDR3 bases: TGTGCCAGCAGCTTGGACAGTAACTATGGCTACACCTTC. The V and J genes are TRBV5-4 and TRBJ1-2; no clear D gene. Germline V gene lookup returns CDR1 SGHNT and CDR2 YYREEE (reference sequence). The V end was cut by 0 bases, the J end by 1 base, with 4 bases between. CDR3 size: 13 residues.

This CDR3 reads CASSGGTGAFSNQPQHF. CDR3 sequence (DNA): TGTGCCAGCAGTGGGGGGACAGGGGCATTTAGCAATCAGCCCCAGCATTTT. V is TRBV6-1 and J is TRBJ1-5; 10 bases align to TRBD1. CDR1 and CDR2 from the germline V gene are MNHNS and SASEGT. J lost 0 bases, V lost 4 bases, and 6 bases had no gene match. The CDR3 runs 17 residues.

The chain employs TRBV27 and TRBJ2-1; D gene uncertain. Between the trimmed V and J ends, which lost 3 bases and 0 bases, there was a span of 15 bases. The germline V gene has CDR1 MNHEY and CDR2 SMNVEV (reference sequence). The CDR3 is made up of 17 amino acids. The CDR3 sequence: CASSFTPSTDSYNEQFF. As DNA, the CDR3 is TGTGCCAGCAGTTTCACCCCCTCCACGGACTCCTACAATGAGCAGTTCTTC.

The chain combines TRBV5-1 with TRBJ2-5; D possibly corresponds to TRBD1 (6 bases). This CDR3 comprises 14 residues. Deletions cut 4 bases from V and 5 bases from J, with 15 bases between. Germline V gene sequence: CDR1 SGHRS, CDR2 YFSETQ. The CDR3 here is CASSPAQGMETQYF. CDR3 nucleotide sequence: TGCGCCAGCAGCCCCGCGCAGGGGATGGAGACCCAGTACTTC.

The chain links TRBV14 to TRBJ2-2; 10 bases are shared with TRBD2. CDR1 is SGHDN, CDR2 FVKESK, per germline. The CDR3 runs 16 residues. The V segment lost 4 bases and the J segment 5 bases; nucleotides outside the gene matches: 7. The CDR3, as DNA: TGTGCCAGCAGCCGAGCGGGGGGGCCAGGTACCGGGGAGCTGTTTTTT. Protein product: CASSRAGGPGTGELFF.

This clone has a single count. The J gene is TRBJ2-3, the V gene TRBV29-1; no clear D gene. The ends were cut back, 5 bases at V and 6 bases at J, with 6 bases in the middle. CDR3 length: 10 amino acids. CDR1 is SQVTM, CDR2 ANQGSEA, per germline. CDR3 region: CSVMRDTQYF. CDR3 nucleotide sequence: TGCAGCGTTATGAGGGATACGCAGTATTTT.

With respect to this clone: Additional DNA sequences in this sample encode the identical CDR3. The genes are TRBV11-2 and TRBJ2-1, with a possible D match to TRBD2 (5 bases). The germline CDR1 and CDR2 sequences are SGHAT and FQNNGV. The CDR3 is made up of 13 amino acids. Trimming left V 2 bases short and J 5 bases short, with 7 bases between. As DNA, the CDR3 is TGTGCCAGCAGCTTATTGGAGGACAATGAGCAGTTCTTC. Protein: CASSLLEDNEQFF.

The chain carries TRBV2 and TRBJ1-5; no definite D call. Trimming took 6 bases from V and 5 from J, leaving 11 bases between them. Per the germline V gene, CDR1 is SNHLY and CDR2 is FYNNEI. This CDR3 has 13 amino acids. The CDR3 loop reads CASRGRTYQPQHF. The CDR3 DNA sequence: TGTGCCAGCAGGGGTCGGACGTATCAGCCCCAGCATTTT.

Here the CDR3 reads CASSLMPRETQYF. The CDR3 DNA follows: TGTGCCAGCAGCTTAATGCCCCGGGAGACCCAGTACTTC. The V call is TRBV7-3, the J call TRBJ2-5; D gene ambiguous. Per germline, CDR1 SGHTA and CDR2 FQGTGA. V was cut by 1 base and J by 5 bases, with 8 bases left in between. The CDR3 has 13 residues.

The chain has TRBV19 and TRBJ1-3; 9 bases are a match to TRBD1. Unmatched junction bases numbered 7, after V lost 5 bases and J lost 2 bases. The length of the CDR3 is 16 residues. Germline assignment: CDR1 LNHDA and CDR2 SQIVND (reference sequence). In DNA form, the CDR3 reads TGTGCCAGTAGTGGCCGGGACAGGGTGCCTGGAAACACCATATATTTT. Protein sequence: CASSGRDRVPGNTIYF.

A single count supports this clone. This chain joins TRBV3-1 (or the pseudogene TRBV3-2) and TRBJ1-3, with unresolved D. The V end lost 1 base, the J end lost 0 bases, and 7 bases lay between the germline ends. CDR1 and CDR2 (germline): LGHDT, YNNKEL (reference sequence). The CDR3 sequence is 15 residues long. Here the CDR3 DNA reads TGTGCCAGCAGCCAAGGGGATCCCTCTGGAAACACCATATATTTT. This gives the protein CASSQGDPSGNTIYF.

The rearrangement joins TRBV10-2 to TRBJ2-5, with D possibly called TRBD1 or TRBD2 (5 bases each). The CDR3 extends over 13 amino acids. V gave up 2 bases and J gave up 4 bases, with 8 bases separating them. Germline V lookup: CDR1 WSHSY, CDR2 SAAADI. CDR3 loop: CASSEEGRETQYF. The CDR3 bases are TGCGCCAGCAGTGAGGAGGGGCGAGAGACCCAGTACTTC.

The rearrangement links TRBV7-2 to TRBJ2-7, with 8 bases identical to TRBD2. This CDR3 spans 14 amino acids. With 4 bases clipped from V and 2 bases from J, the junction kept 4 bases outside the gene matches. In germline, CDR1 is SGHTA, CDR2 FQGNSA. The chain's CDR3 is CASSSSGRPYEQYV. In DNA form, the CDR3 reads TGTGCCAGCAGCTCTAGCGGGCGACCCTACGAGCAGTACGTC.

This chain uses TRBV6-2 or TRBV6-3 with TRBJ2-5; D might be TRBD1 or TRBD2, each matching 6 bases. The CDR3 is 15 residues long. With 5 bases removed from V and 5 bases from J, the gap between germline ends came to 18 bases. Looked up from germline, CDR1 is MNHEY and CDR2 is SVGEGT. CDR3: CASSGGLGAGETQYF. The CDR3 region has the DNA TGTGCCAGCAGTGGGGGGCTTGGGGCCGGGGAGACCCAGTACTTC.

This chain links TRBV19 with TRBJ2-6; TRBD1 might be the D (6 bases). Looked up from germline, CDR1 is LNHDA and CDR2 is SQIVND (reference sequence). This CDR3 is built from 16 residues. Deletions cut 3 bases from V and 3 bases from J, with 12 bases between. The DNA of the CDR3 is TGTGCCAGTAGTATGGCCAGGGGTGGTGGGGCCAACGTCCTGACTTTC. It codes for CASSMARGGGANVLTF.

The chain combines TRBV7-9 with TRBJ2-5, with TRBD2 as a possible D gene (6 bases). This CDR3 is 15 amino acids long. With 5 bases removed from V and 8 bases from J, the gap between germline ends came to 21 bases. The germline gives CDR1 SEHNR, CDR2 FQNEAQ (reference sequence). Here the CDR3 reads CASSLPGRETLTQYF. CDR3 nucleotide sequence: TGTGCCAGCAGCCTGCCGGGACGGGAGACGCTTACCCAGTACTTC.

The rearrangement links TRBV19 to TRBJ2-1, with no clear D. The CDR3 length is 13 residues. The germline V gene has CDR1 LNHDA and CDR2 SQIVND (reference sequence). Trimming stripped 5 bases from V and 8 bases from J, with 13 bases between. The CDR3 sequence is CASSAPSLDEQFF. CDR3 in DNA: TGTGCCAGTAGTGCCCCTAGTTTAGATGAGCAGTTCTTC.

The chain has TRBV5-1 and TRBJ1-5, with D unclear. V gave up 5 bases and J gave up 3 bases, with 12 bases separating them. This CDR3 has 14 residues. Germline V gene sequence: CDR1 SGHRS, CDR2 YFSETQ. The CDR3 region is CASRPDGNNQPQHF. CDR3 bases: TGCGCCAGCAGACCAGACGGAAACAATCAGCCCCAGCATTTT.

The chain couples TRBV5-1 to TRBJ2-3; D is undetermined. Trimming removed 4 bases at V and 2 bases at J, with 5 bases between. In germline, CDR1 is SGHRS, CDR2 YFSETQ. The CDR3 is 12 residues long. The CDR3 here is CASSHDTDTQYF. CDR3 coding DNA: TGCGCCAGCAGCCACGACACAGATACGCAGTATTTT. Full variable domain (rest looked up from reference TRBV5-1 and TRBJ2-3): KAGVTQTPRYLIKTRGQQVTLSCSPISGHRSVSWYQQTPGQGLQFLFEYFSETQRNKGNFPGRFSGRQFSNSRSEMNVSTLELGDSALYLCASSHDTDTQYFGPGTRLTVL.

This sequence joins TRBV30 and TRBJ1-3, with a weak D call TRBD1 (5 bases). This CDR3 is built from 16 residues. Germline V CDR1 and CDR2: GTSNPN, SVGIG (reference sequence). The ends were cut back, 3 bases at V and 0 bases at J, with 15 bases in the middle. CDR3 nucleotide sequence: TGTGCCTGGAGGGGGCCACTGGGTCTCTCTGGAAACACCATATATTTT. Amino acids: CAWRGPLGLSGNTIYF.